The present T cell receptor (beta chain) was sequenced within a study of cytomegalovirus exposure and HLA in healthy donors. Overall study: Earlier, roughly 120 million unique TCR beta sequences were recovered from approximately 200 million T cells by an analysis.

Vbeta (60) and Jbeta (13) primers were used in the PCR. The authors' processing: Unique TCR beta chains numbered approximately 80 million in a later analysis, with some 9.9 million shared. TCRdb's table, derived via immunoSEQ multiplex PCR, lists solely in-frame clones and lacks some. Clone size and V and J calls were adopted from that table, with D and trimming inferred from the DNA. The table lists 150,000 to 200,000 clones, approximately 85% of them singletons. This clone was counted only a few times. Germline-derived CDR1 and CDR2 are MNHEY and SVGAGI. J lost 0 bases, V lost 6 bases, and 3 bases had no gene match. The CDR3 is 14 residues long.

J is TRBJ2-3 and V is TRBV6-5, with 7 bases that match TRBD2. The sample consisted of PBMCs. The source is a girl aged 2 to 9 in good health and CMV-seropositive. The CDR3 DNA follows: TGTGCCAGCAGGCGGGGACTAAGCACAGATACGCAGTATTTT. Its translation is CASRRGLSTDTQYF.